This entry lists 25 T cell receptor beta chains sequenced from one sample in a study of blood T cell repertoires in COVID-19. The data were produced by immunoSEQ multiplex PCR, yet TCRdb's version contains in-frame clones alone and is incomplete. The data contain about 100,000 clones, around 87% of them singletons. Sequencing was carried out using peripheral blood. The source is a woman younger than 45 with acute or convalescent COVID-19.

The rearrangement joins TRBV5-6 to TRBJ1-2, with TRBD1 matching 7 bases. The trim removed 1 base at V and 3 bases at J, leaving 0 bases unmatched. The CDR3 contains 13 residues. CDR1 and CDR2 from the germline V gene are SGHDT and YYEEEE. The CDR3 loop is CASSLTGDYGYTF. The CDR3 region has the DNA TGTGCCAGCAGCTTGACAGGGGACTATGGCTACACCTTC.

V is TRBV5-1 and J is TRBJ2-2; TRBD2 might be the D (5 bases). Germline loops: CDR1 SGHRS, CDR2 YFSETQ. CDR3 length: 15 residues. V was cut by 6 bases and J by 4 bases, with 16 bases left in between. CDR3 DNA: TGCGCCAGCAACCCCTACGGGGATGGCACCGGGGAGCTGTTTTTT. Amino acid sequence: CASNPYGDGTGELFF.

The chain has TRBV6-5 and TRBJ1-2; D is perhaps TRBD1 (5 bases). The CDR3 is 12 amino acids. V gave up 3 bases and J gave up 7 bases, with 9 bases separating them. Per germline, CDR1 MNHEY and CDR2 SVGAGI. The CDR3 coding sequence is TGTGCCAGCAGTTATCAGGGAGGTGGCTACACCTTC. This gives the protein CASSYQGGGYTF.

The chain joins TRBV19 to TRBJ1-5; 10 bases line up with TRBD1. Germline trimming cut 8 bases from V and 2 bases from J; bases unmatched to any gene: 18. Germline loops: CDR1 LNHDA, CDR2 SQIVND (reference sequence). CDR3 length: 19 residues. For the CDR3, the DNA is TGTGCCAGTGTTGCCGGGACAGGGGCGTCTTTCATCGGCAATCAGCCCCAGCATTTT. It encodes CASVAGTGASFIGNQPQHF.

This chain uses TRBV7-9 with TRBJ1-1; D may be TRBD1 (5 bases). CDR1 is SEHNR, CDR2 FQNEAQ, per germline (reference sequence). The germline V and J ends were trimmed by 4 bases and 3 bases, with 18 bases remaining between them. The CDR3 contains 16 residues. CDR3 DNA: TGTGCCAGCAGCTCGCCCGGCAGGGAGGCGGACACTGAAGCTTTCTTT. Its translation: CASSSPGREADTEAFF.

The chain uses TRBV5-1 and TRBJ2-6, with D tentatively TRBD1 (8 bases). The CDR3 has 18 residues. Per germline, CDR1 SGHRS and CDR2 YFSETQ. V was shortened by 0 bases and J by 0 bases, with 13 bases between the two germline ends. The CDR3 DNA is TGCGCCAGCAGCTTGGAACAGGGGGAGGGCTCTGGGGCCAACGTCCTGACTTTC. Encoded protein: CASSLEQGEGSGANVLTF.

This chain links TRBV10-3 with TRBJ2-1; 11 positions match TRBD2. Germline V gene data show CDR1 as ENHRY and CDR2 as SYGVKD. This CDR3 has 15 amino acids. Trimming cost V 3 bases and J 6 bases; bases outside gene matches: 4. CDR3 nucleotides: TGTGCCATCAGTGAAGGGCTAGCGGGGGGCAATGAGCAGTTCTTC. Amino acid sequence: CAISEGLAGGNEQFF.

V gene TRBV6-1 combines with J gene TRBJ2-7; 9 nucleotides line up with TRBD1. With 3 bases clipped from V and 0 bases from J, the junction kept 6 bases outside the gene matches. The CDR3 spans 16 residues. CDR1 is MNHNS and CDR2 is SASEGT in the germline V gene. The CDR3 coding sequence is TGTGCCAGCAGTGACCACAGGGGGCAGAGCTCCTACGAGCAGTACTTC. Amino acid sequence: CASSDHRGQSSYEQYF.

The chain employs TRBV7-3 and TRBJ1-4; D not certain. Germline V CDR1 and CDR2: SGHTA, FQGTGA. The length of the CDR3 is 15 residues. Between the trimmed V and J ends, which lost 5 bases and 0 bases, there was a span of 10 bases. The CDR3 loop reads CASSRESPTNEKLFF. The CDR3 DNA follows: TGTGCCAGCAGCCGAGAGAGCCCAACTAATGAAAAACTGTTTTTT.

J is TRBJ1-2 and V is TRBV6-1; 7 positions match TRBD1. Germline V gives CDR1 MNHNS, CDR2 SASEGT. This CDR3 has 14 residues. V lost 5 bases and J lost 2; bases outside the gene matches: 5. The CDR3 DNA reads as TGTGCCAGCAGTCAAACAGGGGCCAACTATGGCTACACCTTC. Protein: CASSQTGANYGYTF.

The CDR3 sequence: CASSKAQDRASYEQYF. The CDR3 region has the DNA TGTGCCAGCAGCAAAGCCCAGGACAGGGCTTCCTACGAGCAGTACTTC. The rearrangement joins TRBV21-1 to TRBJ2-7; the table calls TRBD1, which could not be checked here. TRBV21-1 is shown as a pseudogene. This CDR3 has 16 residues.

This chain links TRBV28 with TRBJ2-7, with 7 bases lining up with TRBD2. This CDR3 region has 16 residues. Germline-derived CDR1 and CDR2 are MDHEN and SYDVKM. V was pared by 2 bases and J by 0 bases, with 7 bases of the junction left unmatched. The CDR3: CASSLRTSEHSYEQYF. CDR3 nucleotide sequence: TGTGCCAGCAGTTTACGAACTAGCGAACACTCCTACGAGCAGTACTTC.

The CDR3 DNA is TGTGCCAGCAGCAGGGGGGGCAGGGGCGGTTACGGCAATCAGCCCCAGCATTTT. Translating it yields CASSRGGRGGYGNQPQHF. The chain has TRBV7-8 and TRBJ1-5, with D tentatively TRBD1 (6 bases). Germline V gene data show CDR1 as SGHVS and CDR2 as FQNEAQ. The CDR3 runs to 18 residues. Trimming stripped 5 bases from V and 2 bases from J, with 22 bases between.

This clone has just one count. This rearrangement joins TRBV27 to TRBJ2-7; 10 bases are shared with TRBD2. V trimming: 10 bases; J trimming: 3 bases; junction bases outside the gene matches: 3. This CDR3 is built from 12 residues. Germline lookup yields CDR1 MNHEY and CDR2 SMNVEV (reference sequence). The CDR3 loop reads CATGTSVYEQYF. The CDR3 coding sequence is TGTGCCACCGGGACTAGCGTCTACGAGCAGTACTTC.

The chain combines TRBV7-3 with TRBJ2-5; D is possibly TRBD1 (6 bases). The length of the CDR3 is 13 residues. CDR1 and CDR2 (germline): SGHTA, FQGTGA. Trimming pared 4 bases from V and 2 bases from J, leaving 8 bases between. CDR3 region: CASSSGQQETQYF. DNA for the CDR3: TGTGCCAGCAGCTCCGGACAGCAAGAGACCCAGTACTTC.

In DNA form, the CDR3 reads TGTGCCAGCAGCTCGAGGGGGCGGTCAGATACGCAGTATTTT. Its translation is CASSSRGRSDTQYF. The gene calls are TRBV5-4 and TRBJ2-3; 7 bases are shared with TRBD1. Germline CDR1 and CDR2: SGHNT and YYREEE (reference sequence). Germline trimming cut 3 bases from V and 4 bases from J; bases unmatched to any gene: 5. The CDR3 runs to 14 residues.

J is TRBJ1-3 and V is TRBV30, with D possibly TRBD1 on 6 matching bases. The CDR3 extends over 14 amino acids. CDR1 GTSNPN and CDR2 SVGIG come from the germline V gene (reference sequence). Trimming took 4 bases from V and 4 from J, leaving 14 bases between them. The CDR3 bases are TGTGCCTGGAACGGGCAGGGGTACGGAAACACCATATATTTT. Translation gives CAWNGQGYGNTIYF.

The chain uses TRBV5-6 and TRBJ1-5, with 9 bases fitting TRBD1. After removal of 5 bases from V and 4 bases from J, the junction contained 10 bases not matched to a gene. The CDR3 has 16 residues. Germline V gene sequence: CDR1 SGHDT, CDR2 YYEEEE. CDR3 nucleotides: TGTGCCAGCAGTTTCACAGGGGGCGCGAAGAATCAGCCCCAGCATTTT. Its protein is CASSFTGGAKNQPQHF.

This chain uses TRBV28 with TRBJ1-5; D not certain. CDR3 length equals 14 residues. The germline gives CDR1 MDHEN, CDR2 SYDVKM. V lost 4 bases and J 5 bases, leaving 12 bases between the germline ends. Here the CDR3 DNA reads TGTGCCAGCAGTTCCAGTCTGAGGTATCAGCCCCAGCATTTT. Translating it yields CASSSSLRYQPQHF.

The CDR3 bases are TGCGCCAGCCTCTCGGGGGGGACATATGGCTACACCTTC. Amino acid sequence: CASLSGGTYGYTF. The rearrangement uses TRBV10-2 and TRBJ1-2; weak D call: TRBD1 (6 bases). The CDR3 sequence is 13 residues long. V lost 8 bases to trimming and J lost 5 bases, with 15 bases between them. Germline values: CDR1 WSHSY, CDR2 SAAADI.

This clone was detected only once. The V call is TRBV14, the J call TRBJ2-2; 10 bases line up with TRBD2. This CDR3 has 16 amino acids. The V gene end was trimmed by 2 bases and the J gene end by 3 bases; junction bases not matched to a gene: 3. Per the germline V gene, CDR1 is SGHDN and CDR2 is FVKESK. CDR3 sequence: CASSQIAGGYTGELFF. For the CDR3, the DNA is TGTGCCAGCAGCCAAATAGCGGGGGGCTACACCGGGGAGCTGTTTTTT.

This clone has just a few counts. The J gene is TRBJ1-2, the V gene TRBV6-5; D remains unclear. Germline CDR1 and CDR2: MNHEY and SVGAGI. V gave up 7 bases and J gave up 7 bases, with 16 bases separating them. CDR3 length: 13 residues. The CDR3: CASTPRAGGGYTF. The CDR3 region has the DNA TGTGCCAGCACCCCGCGGGCTGGCGGTGGCTACACCTTC.

V and J are TRBV2 and TRBJ2-7; TRBD1 aligns across 9 bases. V was pared by 6 bases and J by 5 bases, with 5 bases of the junction left unmatched. The CDR3 is 13 amino acids. Per the germline V gene, CDR1 is SNHLY and CDR2 is FYNNEI. For the CDR3, the DNA is TGTGCCAGCAGACCCAGGACAGGGGACGAGCAGTACTTC. This sequence encodes CASRPRTGDEQYF.

In DNA form, the CDR3 reads TGTGCCAGCAGCGTAGGGGGGCGGGGGCCCCGCACAGATACGCAGTATTTT. Translation: CASSVGGRGPRTDTQYF. The V call is TRBV9, the J call TRBJ2-3; D might be TRBD2 (7 bases). The CDR3 sequence is 17 residues long. CDR1 and CDR2 from the germline V gene are SGDLS and YYNGEE. Trimming cost V 0 bases and J 1 base, with 15 bases left between them.

In its sample, this clone was seen a few times. The genes are TRBV27 and TRBJ1-6; 7 nucleotides match TRBD1. The V gene's germline CDR1 is MNHEY and CDR2 SMNVEV (reference sequence). CDR3 size: 15 residues. With V trimmed by 4 bases and J by 8 bases, 8 bases remained unmatched. CDR3 in amino acids: CASSSSGQEYSPLHF. CDR3 DNA sequence: TGTGCCAGCAGTTCCTCCGGACAGGAGTATTCACCCCTCCACTTT.